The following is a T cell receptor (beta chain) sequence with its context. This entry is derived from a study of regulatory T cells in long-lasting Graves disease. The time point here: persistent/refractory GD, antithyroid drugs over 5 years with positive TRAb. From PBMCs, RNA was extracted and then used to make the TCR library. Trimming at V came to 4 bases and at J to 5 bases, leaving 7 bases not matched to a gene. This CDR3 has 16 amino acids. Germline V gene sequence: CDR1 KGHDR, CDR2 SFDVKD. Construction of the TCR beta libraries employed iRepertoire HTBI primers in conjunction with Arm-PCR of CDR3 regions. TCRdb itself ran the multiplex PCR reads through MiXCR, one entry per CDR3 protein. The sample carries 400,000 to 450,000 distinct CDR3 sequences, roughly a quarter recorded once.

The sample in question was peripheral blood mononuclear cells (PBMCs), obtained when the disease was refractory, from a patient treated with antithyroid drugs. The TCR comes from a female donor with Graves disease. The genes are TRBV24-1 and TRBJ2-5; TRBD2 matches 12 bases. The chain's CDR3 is CATSDSTSGRSETQYF. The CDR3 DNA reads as TGTGCCACCAGTGACTCGACTAGCGGGAGATCGGAGACCCAGTACTTC.